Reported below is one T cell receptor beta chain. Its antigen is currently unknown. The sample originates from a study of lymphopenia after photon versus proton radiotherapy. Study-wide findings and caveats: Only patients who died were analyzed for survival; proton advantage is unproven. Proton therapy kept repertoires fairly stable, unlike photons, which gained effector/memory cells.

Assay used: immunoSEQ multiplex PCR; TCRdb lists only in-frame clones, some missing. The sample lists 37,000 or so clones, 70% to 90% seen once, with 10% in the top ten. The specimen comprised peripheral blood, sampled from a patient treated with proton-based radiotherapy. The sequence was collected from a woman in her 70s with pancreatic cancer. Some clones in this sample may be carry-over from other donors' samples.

The CDR3 DNA sequence: TGTGCCAGCAGCTCTCAAGCGAGGGTAATTAATGAAAAACTGTTTTTT. Its protein product is CASSSQARVINEKLFF. This chain joins TRBV11-2 and TRBJ1-4; D unresolved. The germline V gene has CDR1 SGHAT and CDR2 FQNNGV. This CDR3 has 16 residues. Trimming pared 4 bases from V and 4 bases from J, leaving 16 bases between.